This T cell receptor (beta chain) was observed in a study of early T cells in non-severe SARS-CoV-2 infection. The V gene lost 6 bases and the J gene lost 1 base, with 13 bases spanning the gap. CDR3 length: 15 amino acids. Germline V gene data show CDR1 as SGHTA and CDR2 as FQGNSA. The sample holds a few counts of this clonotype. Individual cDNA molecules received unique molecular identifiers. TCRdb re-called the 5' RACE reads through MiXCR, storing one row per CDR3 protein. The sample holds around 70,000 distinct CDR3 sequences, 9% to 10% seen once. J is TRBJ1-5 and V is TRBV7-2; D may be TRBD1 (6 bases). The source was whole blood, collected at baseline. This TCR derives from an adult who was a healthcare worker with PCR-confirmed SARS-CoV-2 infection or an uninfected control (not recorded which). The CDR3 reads CASSPRGGSNQPQHF. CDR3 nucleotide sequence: TGTGCCAGCAGTCCCAGGGGAGGGAGCAATCAGCCCCAGCATTTT.